These 4 T cell receptor beta chains were all obtained from the same sample, sequenced in a study of human T cells and chemical hapten exposure. MiXCR, run by TCRdb on the RACE reads, gives a single entry per CDR3 protein. The sample has about 51,000 distinct CDR3 sequences, around a tenth seen once. This sample's time point: pre-sensitization, week 0. Treatment noted: therapeutic diphenylcyclopropenone sensitization with weekly scalp DPC. The source material was whole blood, sampled in connection with sensitization to the hapten diphenylcyclopropenone (DPC). These receptors were obtained from a woman aged 40-49 years with alopecia areata. Some clones in this sample may be carry-over from other donors' samples.

This clonotype came up many times. The chain is built from TRBV19 and TRBJ2-3; 9 bases map to TRBD2. The V gene's germline CDR1 is LNHDA and CDR2 SQIVND (reference sequence). V trimming: 6 bases; J trimming: 5 bases; junction bases outside the gene matches: 12. CDR3 size: 16 residues. CDR3 in DNA: TGTGCCAGTAGCTCGGGTCTGACTAGCGGAAAAGATACGCAGTATTTT. Encoded protein: CASSSGLTSGKDTQYF. Using reference TRBV19 and TRBJ2-3 for the parts outside the CDR3, the full variable domain is DGGITQSPKYLFRKEGQNVTLSCEQNLNHDAMYWYRQDPGQGLRLIYYSQIVNDFQKGDIAEGYSVSREKKESFPLTVTSAQKNPTAFYLCASSSGLTSGKDTQYFGPGTRLTVL.

This clonotype came up many times. The rearrangement links TRBV7-9 to TRBJ2-7; D is unclear. Germline assignment: CDR1 SEHNR and CDR2 FQNEAQ (reference sequence). Between the trimmed V and J ends, which lost 0 bases and 5 bases, there was a span of 2 bases. The length of the CDR3 is 11 residues. The CDR3 coding sequence is TGTGCCAGCAGCTTAGCTGACGAGCAGTACTTC. Translated: CASSLADEQYF.

This clonotype was seen more than once but under ten times. The chain couples TRBV30 to TRBJ1-1, with D possibly matching TRBD1 (6 bases). This CDR3 has 15 residues. Germline V CDR1 and CDR2: GTSNPN, SVGIG (reference sequence). The germline V and J ends were trimmed by 3 bases and 0 bases, with 14 bases remaining between them. The CDR3 DNA reads TGTGCCTGGAGACACCCAGGGGCCATGAACACTGAAGCTTTCTTT. It yields the protein CAWRHPGAMNTEAFF.

This clonotype was seen many times. V and J are TRBV6-1 and TRBJ2-7, with D hard to call. The germline V gene encodes CDR1 MNHNS and CDR2 SASEGT. This CDR3 has 13 amino acids. V was clipped by 4 bases and J by 4 bases, with 11 bases between them. The CDR3 bases are TGTGCCAGCAGTGTAACAGCCTGGTACGAGCAGTACTTC. Protein: CASSVTAWYEQYF.